The source of this T cell receptor (beta chain) is a study of cytomegalovirus exposure and HLA in healthy donors. Study-wide context: One earlier analysis, a look at 180 million or so T cells, found almost 120 million unique TCR beta sequences.

PCR involved 60 Vbeta and 13 Jbeta primers. The table came from immunoSEQ multiplex PCR; TCRdb's copy has only in-frame clones and leaves some out. The table has under 200,000 clones, about three quarters seen once. A note on this clone: Its matching antigen is unknown.

Study conclusions and caveats: Excluded were some V segments that proved indistinguishable, including TRBV6-2 and TRBV6-3. Researchers reported from a later analysis that most CMV-associated TCR beta chains appeared HLA-restricted. Per a later analysis, HLA-associated TCR beta chains showed more clonal expansion than other, equally common TCR beta chains.

In germline, CDR1 is MNHNS, CDR2 SASEGT. CDR3 length: 15 residues. Trimming removed 1 base from V and 0 bases from J, with 10 bases in between. The TCR sequence derives from a man in his late teens or twenties in good health and CMV-seronegative. What was sequenced was PBMCs. The chain recombines TRBV6-1 with TRBJ2-7; possible D gene TRBD1, 5 bases. The CDR3 bases are TGTGCCAGCAGTGAAGGGCAGGGCATCTCCTACGAGCAGTACTTC. This sequence encodes CASSEGQGISYEQYF.